This T cell receptor (beta chain) derives from a study of T cell responses to AZD1222 COVID-19 vaccine. Study information: Doses given second, at about 4 or about 12 weeks, were pooled. Study observations and caveats: CD4 TCRs associated with vaccination spanned spike, dominating at 160-218 and 743-854. Reportedly, nearly half of unique spike TCRs recognized epitopes outside B.1.351/B.1.1.7 mutations. Mostly white British, mostly female donors; authors suggested clonal diversity may be underestimated.

Using immunoSEQ multiplex PCR, the repertoire was profiled, and TCRdb retains in-frame clones only, with some absent. The data show 95,000 to 150,000 clones, with about 90% seen just once and around 1.7% held by the top ten. This clone was seen once. The antigen remains undetermined. This TCR derives from an adult in good health. The material sequenced was peripheral blood, taken on day 0 of AZD1222 vaccination.

CDR3 bases: TGTGCCAGCAGTCGGGAACAGGGAGAGGGCACTGAAGCTTTCTTT. This gives the protein CASSREQGEGTEAFF. The gene calls are TRBV6-5 and TRBJ1-1; a weak D match, TRBD1 (6 bases). The V gene's germline CDR1 is MNHEY and CDR2 SVGAGI. The CDR3 is made up of 15 amino acids. With 5 bases removed from V and 4 bases from J, the gap between germline ends came to 17 bases.